The source of this T cell receptor beta chain is a study of blood T cell repertoires in COVID-19. Study context: Material from acute and convalescent COVID-19 was sourced from the United States, Italy and Spain. PBMCs, B-cell-depleted T cells, or T cells provided the cDNA or gDNA that made up the material.

In the study's own analysis: From reference gene primer amplification, estimates of nucleated cell counts were derived. Sequencing used immunoSEQ multiplex PCR; TCRdb keeps in-frame clones, though not all of them. V, J and clone size were drawn from that table, and D and trimming were deduced from the DNA. The repertoire holds fewer than 80,000 clones, with about 70% as singletons. CDR1 is MNHEY, CDR2 SMNVEV, per germline (reference sequence). The CDR3 is 13 residues long. V lost 2 bases and J lost 7, with 8 bases in between. The TCR originated in a man in his sixties with acute or convalescent COVID-19. V is TRBV27 and J is TRBJ1-4, with no clear D. Specimen: peripheral blood. CDR3 bases: TGTGCCAGCAGTTTAAGGAGGTCTGAAAAACTGTTTTTT. This translates into CASSLRRSEKLFF.